The text below deals with one T cell receptor (beta chain). The data were produced by immunoSEQ multiplex PCR, yet TCRdb's version contains in-frame clones alone and is incomplete. Of tens of thousands of clones in the sample, 80% to 85% were seen once. The sample originates from a study of blood T cell repertoires in COVID-19. Study summary: PBMCs, B-cell-depleted T cells, or T cells were the source of the cDNA or gDNA that made up the material.

The CDR3 runs 14 residues. Trimming stripped 2 bases from V and 2 bases from J, with 9 bases between. Germline CDR1 MDHEN, CDR2 SYDVKM. The sequencing input was peripheral blood. This sequence joins TRBV28 and TRBJ1-2; unclear D gene. This receptor was taken from a man aged 55 to 69 with active COVID-19. DNA of the CDR3: TGTGCCAGCAGTTTACTTGAGCTAAACTATGGCTACACCTTC. Encoded protein: CASSLLELNYGYTF.